This passage covers 7 T cell receptor beta chains from one sample sequenced in a study of T cell responses to AZD1222 COVID-19 vaccine. The protocol was immunoSEQ multiplex PCR, while the TCRdb copy is restricted to in-frame clones and leaves out a portion. The sample shows around 150,000 clones, 85% to 90% of them seen only once. Sequencing used peripheral blood, obtained on day 0 of AZD1222 vaccination. These receptors all stem from an adult in good health.

The V call is TRBV6-4, the J call TRBJ1-2; unclear D gene. This CDR3 contains 12 residues. Germline loops: CDR1 MRHNA, CDR2 SNTAGT. Deletions cut 3 bases from V and 2 bases from J, with 4 bases between. The CDR3 bases are TGTGCCAGCAGTGAGGACAACTATGGCTACACCTTC. Translation: CASSEDNYGYTF.

V is TRBV5-6 and J is TRBJ1-5; D is undetermined. Germline values: CDR1 SGHDT, CDR2 YYEEEE. Trimming removed 0 bases from V and 0 bases from J, with 1 base in between. This CDR3 contains 13 residues. The CDR3 protein is CASSLDSNQPQHF. CDR3 nucleotides: TGTGCCAGCAGCTTGGATAGCAATCAGCCCCAGCATTTT.

The rearrangement joins TRBV7-6 to TRBJ1-4; TRBD1 matches at 8 bases. The trim removed 7 bases at V and 3 bases at J, leaving 7 bases unmatched. CDR3 size: 15 residues. Germline V gives CDR1 SGHVS, CDR2 FNYEAQ. The CDR3 DNA follows: TGTGCCAGCACCGAGACAGGGGCGGCTAATGAAAAACTGTTTTTT. Its protein product is CASTETGAANEKLFF.

J is TRBJ1-1 and V is TRBV29-1; 7 positions match TRBD1. The CDR3 covers 14 residues. V lost 6 bases to trimming and J lost 6 bases; unmatched junction nucleotides: 13. Germline V gene sequence: CDR1 SQVTM, CDR2 ANQGSEA. This CDR3 reads CSVQIREGGAEAFF. The CDR3 coding sequence is TGCAGCGTCCAAATCCGGGAAGGGGGCGCTGAAGCTTTCTTT.

The chain combines TRBV19 with TRBJ2-5; tentative D call: TRBD2 (6 bases). With 10 bases removed from V and 1 base from J, the gap between germline ends came to 22 bases. The CDR3 runs 16 residues. Germline CDR1 reads LNHDA; CDR2 reads SQIVND (reference sequence). The CDR3 DNA sequence: TGTGCCACTTCGATCGCCCCCGGGGGTCCCCAAGAGACCCAGTACTTC. Its protein is CATSIAPGGPQETQYF.

There are a few counts of this clone. The CDR3: CASSYSGPYEQYF. For the CDR3, the DNA is TGTGCCAGCAGCTATAGCGGCCCCTACGAGCAGTACTTC. The chain recombines TRBV7-9 with TRBJ2-7, with TRBD2 as a possible D gene (6 bases). Germline V gives CDR1 SEHNR, CDR2 FQNEAQ (reference sequence). Trimming removed 4 bases from V and 2 bases from J, with 9 bases in between. CDR3 size: 13 residues.

The rearrangement joins TRBV4-1 to TRBJ2-7, with 7 bases lining up with TRBD1. Germline trimming cut 0 bases from V and 5 bases from J; bases unmatched to any gene: 10. The CDR3 covers 16 residues. Germline lookup yields CDR1 MGHRA and CDR2 YSYEKL. The CDR3 here is CASSQDGQVYWNEQYF. The DNA for the CDR3 is TGCGCCAGCAGCCAAGACGGACAGGTTTATTGGAACGAGCAGTACTTC.